This is a list of T cell receptor beta chains from one sample in a study of T-cell memory formation after mild COVID-19. MiXCR, run by TCRdb on the 5' RACE reads, gives a single entry per CDR3 protein. Of 220,000 or so distinct CDR3 sequences listed, around 9.1% are singletons. Input material: PBMCs or a T cell subset sorted from them (not recorded which). The source of these receptors is a man younger than 30 who had mild COVID-19 (a few samples of this study predate the infection). Cell type and time point are not known. The CDR3 runs from the conserved cysteine through the conserved F or W. The order of the fields is D gene, CDR3 length, V gene, J gene, clone size, CDR3 protein, CDR3 DNA. D genes are given only for firm matches. A row's size may be missing; if present it is once, few, many or a size class.

>.|13|TRBV10-1|TRBJ1-1|few
CASSVTPNTEAFF
TGCGCCAGCAGTGTGACTCCTAACACTGAAGCTTTCTTT
>TRBD2|17|TRBV5-1|TRBJ2-3|few
CASSLPLAGVSTDTQYF
TGCGCCAGCAGCTTGCCGCTAGCGGGGGTGAGCACAGATACGCAGTATTTT
>.|13|TRBV2|TRBJ1-1|many
CASMRFWGTEAFF
TGTGCCAGCATGAGATTCTGGGGGACTGAAGCTTTCTTT
>.|14|TRBV29-1|TRBJ1-1|few
CSVEPTGIGGSAFF
TGCAGCGTTGAACCCACAGGGATCGGGGGGTCGGCTTTCTTT
>.|11|TRBV5-6|TRBJ2-7|.
CASSSNYEQYF
TGTGCCAGCAGCTCCAACTACGAGCAGTACTTC
>.|15|TRBV2|TRBJ1-2|few
CASSVLWDKGYGYTF
TGTGCCAGCAGTGTCCTTTGGGATAAGGGCTATGGCTACACCTTC
>.|14|TRBV20-1|TRBJ1-1|many
CSAEAKNRPSQAFF
TGCAGTGCTGAAGCTAAGAACCGCCCATCTCAAGCTTTCTTT
>.|14|TRBV6-1|TRBJ2-2|.
CASSSRQVAGELFF
TGTGCCAGCAGTTCGAGACAGGTTGCCGGGGAGCTGTTTTTT
>.|15|TRBV25-1|TRBJ2-5|.
CASSEDGLPQETQYF
TGTGCCAGCAGTGAAGACGGACTCCCACAAGAGACCCAGTACTTC
>TRBD2|16|TRBV5-1|TRBJ2-3|.
CASSLVGGGSTDTQYF
TGCGCCAGCAGCTTGGTCGGCGGGGGGAGCACAGATACGCAGTATTTT
>TRBD1|14|TRBV12-3/TRBV12-4|TRBJ2-1|.
CASSRTGGDNEQFF
TGTGCCAGCAGCCGGACAGGGGGGGACAATGAGCAGTTCTTC
>TRBD2|20|TRBV12-3/TRBV12-4|TRBJ2-2|.
CASITGTSGGVLANTGELFF
TGTGCCAGCATTACCGGGACTAGCGGGGGGGTCCTAGCGAACACCGGGGAGCTGTTTTTT
>.|13|TRBV19|TRBJ1-1|few
CASSGLEGTEAFF
TGTGCCAGTAGTGGACTGGAGGGCACTGAAGCTTTCTTT
>TRBD2|13|TRBV3-1|TRBJ2-1|.
CASSQDVSGGAFF
TGTGCCAGCAGCCAAGATGTGAGCGGGGGGGCGTTCTTC
>.|16|TRBV7-2|TRBJ1-5|.
CASSLLGGSGDQPQHF
TGTGCCAGCAGCTTACTGGGGGGTTCCGGAGATCAGCCCCAGCATTTT
>TRBD1|15|TRBV5-1|TRBJ2-1|many
CASSSSGQGYNEQFF
TGCGCCAGCAGCTCGTCCGGACAGGGCTACAATGAGCAGTTCTTC
>TRBD1|15|TRBV3-1|TRBJ1-2|few
CASSQEGTGNFGYTF
TGTGCCAGCAGCCAAGAAGGGACAGGCAACTTTGGGTACACCTTC
>.|13|TRBV3-1|TRBJ2-2|many
CASSQGGTGELFF
TGTGCCAGCAGCCAAGGCGGGACCGGGGAGCTGTTTTTT
>TRBD1|15|TRBV3-1|TRBJ2-3|few
CASSQWTGGEDTQYF
TGTGCCAGCAGCCAATGGACAGGAGGCGAAGATACGCAGTATTTT
>.|13|TRBV3-1|TRBJ2-3|few
CASSLGTTDTQYF
TGTGCCAGCAGCCTCGGGACCACAGATACGCAGTATTTT
>.|13|TRBV6-1|TRBJ1-6|few
CASSEVADSPLHF
TGTGCCAGCAGTGAAGTGGCGGATTCACCCCTCCACTTT
>.|10|TRBV29-1|TRBJ2-3|many
CSVGDDTQYF
TGCAGCGTTGGCGACGATACGCAGTATTTT
>TRBD1|15|TRBV7-2|TRBJ1-3|few
CASSLAGTGGNTIYF
TGTGCCAGCAGCTTAGCGGGGACAGGCGGAAACACCATATATTTT
>.|15|TRBV5-1|TRBJ1-4|few
CASSSGGSTNEKLFF
TGCGCCAGCAGCTCCGGGGGTTCAACTAATGAAAAACTGTTTTTT
>TRBD1|17|TRBV5-1|TRBJ2-3|few
CASSLTRDRVFSDTQYF
TGCGCCAGCAGCCTCACAAGAGACAGGGTTTTTTCAGATACGCAGTATTTT
>TRBD1|16|TRBV9|TRBJ2-5|.
CASSPAGDRGGETQYF
TGTGCCAGCAGCCCCGCTGGGGACAGGGGTGGAGAGACCCAGTACTTC
>TRBD1|16|TRBV6-2/TRBV6-3|TRBJ1-5|.
CASNPRDRRPNQPQHF
TGTGCCAGCAACCCCAGGGACAGGAGACCCAATCAGCCCCAGCATTTT
>TRBD1|14|TRBV15|TRBJ1-2|few
CATSTRRTGDGYTF
TGTGCCACCAGCACGCGCCGGACAGGCGACGGCTACACCTTC
>TRBD2|14|TRBV11-2|TRBJ2-5|many
CASSWGLAQETQYF
TGTGCCAGCAGCTGGGGACTAGCACAAGAGACCCAGTACTTC
>.|16|TRBV12-3/TRBV12-4|TRBJ1-5|few
CASSAGLHTSNQPQHF
TGTGCCAGCAGTGCGGGTCTGCATACCAGCAATCAGCCCCAGCATTTT
>.|13|TRBV7-9|TRBJ1-1|few
CAGQRQANTEAFF
TGTGCCGGTCAGAGACAGGCGAACACTGAAGCTTTCTTT
>TRBD1|16|TRBV18|TRBJ2-2|.
CASSPTGGERTGELFF
TGTGCCAGCTCACCAACAGGGGGCGAACGGACCGGGGAGCTGTTTTTT
>TRBD2|15|TRBV6-2/TRBV6-3|TRBJ2-1|.
CASRVFSGRYNEQFF
TGTGCCAGCAGGGTTTTTAGCGGGCGGTACAATGAGCAGTTCTTC
>TRBD2|15|TRBV6-1|TRBJ2-3|few
CASVEAGGREDTQYF
TGTGCCAGCGTGGAGGCGGGGGGCCGGGAAGATACGCAGTATTTT
>.|11|TRBV25-1|TRBJ1-4|few
CASREGEKLFF
TGTGCCAGCAGGGAGGGTGAAAAACTGTTTTTT
>.|16|TRBV29-1|TRBJ2-3|many
CSVGRVRGAAGDTQYF
TGCAGCGTTGGCCGGGTGAGGGGGGCGGCCGGGGATACGCAGTATTTT
>TRBD2|16|TRBV2|TRBJ2-7|.
CASSQEGHSGGAGTPF
TGTGCCAGCAGTCAGGAGGGTCACAGCGGGGGGGCCGGAACCCCCTTC
>.|15|TRBV10-3|TRBJ1-4|.
CAISESAAQNEKLFF
TGTGCCATCAGTGAGTCTGCAGCCCAAAATGAAAAACTGTTTTTT
>TRBD1|15|TRBV12-3/TRBV12-4|TRBJ1-6|many
CASSRTGLDNSPLHF
TGTGCCAGCAGTCGGACAGGGCTCGATAATTCACCCCTCCACTTT
>.|16|TRBV5-1|TRBJ1-6|few
CASSLAGGRETSPLHF
TGCGCCAGCAGCTTGGCCGGCGGCAGGGAAACGTCACCCCTCCACTTT
>.|12|TRBV5-1|TRBJ2-2|few
CASSFPDGELFF
TGCGCCAGCAGCTTCCCTGACGGGGAGCTGTTTTTT
>TRBD1|15|TRBV7-2|TRBJ2-3|many
CASSRRDRGADTQYF
TGTGCCAGCAGCCGCCGGGACAGGGGGGCAGATACGCAGTATTTT